This T cell receptor beta chain was sequenced during a study of OX40 agonist ivuxolimab in advanced cancers. As for the study in general: Patients were given ivuxolimab, an antibody that agonizes OX40 (CD134). Six ivuxolimab dose levels, 0.01 to 10 mg/kg, were given intravenously every 2 weeks.

The protocol was immunoSEQ multiplex PCR, while the TCRdb copy is restricted to in-frame clones and leaves out a portion. Counted here are about 69,000 clones, 90% occurring once; the ten biggest clones make up about 10%. Germline V lookup: CDR1 MNHNY, CDR2 SVGAGI (reference sequence). The CDR3 has 15 residues. Specimen: CD4+ or CD8+ T cells sorted from blood, collected in a trial of the OX40 agonist ivuxolimab. This chain connects TRBV6-6 to TRBJ2-6; 8 positions agree with TRBD2. The sequence derives from an adult with an advanced solid tumor such as melanoma, head and neck, liver or kidney cancer. The CDR3 sequence is CVSTGSGTGANVLTF. DNA for the CDR3: TGTGTTAGCACGGGTAGCGGGACTGGGGCCAACGTCCTGACTTTC.